Detailed here is one T cell receptor beta chain. Antigen unknown. The data were obtained in a study of CD8+ T cells in alopecia areata. Study-level background: Treated patients received severity scores based on the percentage of scalp area affected. Study-wide results and limits: Because of a solitary nonresponder, the connection of baseline CD8+ expansion to response stays uncertain. In lesional scalp, particularly from alopecia totalis/universalis, clonality was higher than in normal scalp.

Reverse transcription of extracted RNA yielded cDNA, which provided the sequencing template. Sequencing used immunoSEQ multiplex PCR; TCRdb keeps in-frame clones, though not all of them. The table shows approximately 220,000 clones, with approximately 38% occurring only once. Treatment indicated: oral pan-JAK inhibitor, 5-10 mg twice daily. V lost 2 bases to trimming and J lost 7 bases; unmatched junction nucleotides: 6. The CDR3 covers 16 residues. CDR1 is SGHTA and CDR2 is FQGNSA in the germline V gene. This receptor was taken from a human donor with alopecia areata. The sequencing here drew on CD4+ T cells sorted from blood, taken at roughly week 30, from a patient treated with tofacitinib. The chain has TRBV7-2 and TRBJ2-1; 12 bases are a match to TRBD2. In DNA, the CDR3 is TGTGCCAGCAGCTTATCGAGGACTAGCGGGATGAATGAGCAGTTCTTC. The encoded protein is CASSLSRTSGMNEQFF.